A single sample is the source of the 7 T cell receptor beta chains below, sequenced in a study of T cell responses to AZD1222 COVID-19 vaccine. Profiled with immunoSEQ multiplex PCR; TCRdb holds only in-frame clones, not every one. The repertoire holds around 78,000 clones, with roughly nine tenths as singletons. The starting material was peripheral blood, obtained 28 days after the second AZD1222 dose. Receptor source: an adult who received the AZD1222 COVID-19 vaccine.

The chain recombines TRBV12-3 or TRBV12-4 with TRBJ2-5; TRBD1 matches at 7 bases. J was trimmed by 3 bases and V by 8 bases; bases with no gene match: 3. The CDR3 runs to 12 residues. The CDR3 loop is CASRTGEETQYF. The CDR3 DNA reads as TGTGCCAGCCGAACAGGGGAAGAGACCCAGTACTTC.

V gene TRBV28 combines with J gene TRBJ1-5, with D perhaps TRBD1 (5 bases). CDR3 length: 17 amino acids. CDR1 and CDR2 from the germline V gene are MDHEN and SYDVKM. Trimming shortened V by 7 bases and J by 1 base, and 20 bases separated the two germline ends. CDR3 residues: CASTLEGLGGSNQPQHF. CDR3 DNA sequence: TGTGCCAGCACCCTTGAGGGGCTTGGCGGGAGCAATCAGCCCCAGCATTTT.

This chain links TRBV28 with TRBJ2-7; D may be TRBD1 (6 bases). In germline, CDR1 is MDHEN, CDR2 SYDVKM. The length of the CDR3 is 14 residues. Trimming shortened V by 8 bases and J by 0 bases, and 14 bases separated the two germline ends. CDR3 sequence: CASSRGGASYEQYF. The CDR3 DNA sequence: TGTGCCAGCTCCAGAGGGGGAGCCTCCTACGAGCAGTACTTC.

The rearrangement links TRBV29-1 to TRBJ2-3, with D possibly TRBD1 on 6 matching bases. V lost 4 bases, J lost 2 bases, and 10 bases lay in between. Germline CDR1 is SQVTM and CDR2 is ANQGSEA. The CDR3 consists of 13 residues. CDR3 bases: TGCAGCGTTGGTAGGGGGAACACAGATACGCAGTATTTT. It translates to CSVGRGNTDTQYF.

The chain recombines TRBV19 with TRBJ1-3; D is possibly TRBD1 (6 bases). V was trimmed by 2 bases and J by 0 bases, leaving 8 bases between them. Germline V gene sequence: CDR1 LNHDA, CDR2 SQIVND (reference sequence). The CDR3 is made up of 15 amino acids. In DNA, the CDR3 is TGTGCCAGTAGTATAACAGGGAGCTCTGGAAACACCATATATTTT. As protein: CASSITGSSGNTIYF.

This clone appeared once. The CDR3 DNA reads as TGCGCCAGCAGCCAAGATTGGGAACAGGGGGCCTACGAGCAGTACTTC. It translates to CASSQDWEQGAYEQYF. The chain links TRBV4-1 to TRBJ2-7; 8 bases agree with TRBD1. Trimming took 0 bases from V and 2 from J; bases not matched to a gene: 6. The CDR3 runs 16 residues. Germline V gene sequence: CDR1 MGHRA, CDR2 YSYEKL.

This clone was seen just once. The chain recombines TRBV2 with TRBJ1-2; 9 bases align to TRBD1. The CDR3 is 14 residues long. The germline V gene has CDR1 SNHLY and CDR2 FYNNEI. With V trimmed by 5 bases and J by 4 bases, 5 bases remained unmatched. CDR3 in DNA: TGTGCCAGCAGTTGGACAGGGGTGCCCTATGGCTACACCTTC. Translated: CASSWTGVPYGYTF.